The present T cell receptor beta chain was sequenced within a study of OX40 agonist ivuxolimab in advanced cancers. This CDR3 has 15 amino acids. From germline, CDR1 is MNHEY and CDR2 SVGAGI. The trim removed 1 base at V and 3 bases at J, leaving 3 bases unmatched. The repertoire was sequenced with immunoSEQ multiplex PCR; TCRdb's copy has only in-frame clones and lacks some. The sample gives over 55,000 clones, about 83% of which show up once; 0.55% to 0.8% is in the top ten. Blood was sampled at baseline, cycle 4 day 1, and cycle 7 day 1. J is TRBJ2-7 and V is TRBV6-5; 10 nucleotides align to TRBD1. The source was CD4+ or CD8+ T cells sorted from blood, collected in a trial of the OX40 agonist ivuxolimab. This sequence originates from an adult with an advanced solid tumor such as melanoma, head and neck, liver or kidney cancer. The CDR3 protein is CASSYFGQGGYEQYF. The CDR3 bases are TGTGCCAGCAGTTACTTCGGACAGGGGGGCTACGAGCAGTACTTC.